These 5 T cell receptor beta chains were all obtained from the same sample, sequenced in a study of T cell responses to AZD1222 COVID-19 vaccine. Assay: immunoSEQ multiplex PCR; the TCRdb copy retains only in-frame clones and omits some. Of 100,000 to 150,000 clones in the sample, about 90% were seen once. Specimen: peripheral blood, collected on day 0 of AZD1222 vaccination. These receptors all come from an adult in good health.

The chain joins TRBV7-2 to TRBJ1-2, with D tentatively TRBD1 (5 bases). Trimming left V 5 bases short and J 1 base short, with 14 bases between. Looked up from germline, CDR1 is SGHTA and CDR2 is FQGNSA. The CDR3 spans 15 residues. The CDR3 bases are TGTGCCAGCAGCCAGAAGGACACGAGTAACTATGGCTACACCTTC. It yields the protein CASSQKDTSNYGYTF.

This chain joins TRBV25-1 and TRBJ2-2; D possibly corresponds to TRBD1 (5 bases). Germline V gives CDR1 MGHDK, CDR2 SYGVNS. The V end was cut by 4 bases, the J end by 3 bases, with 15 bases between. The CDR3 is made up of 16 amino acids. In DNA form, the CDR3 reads TGTGCCAGCAGTGCGGGCCAAAGGGGCGACACCGGGGAGCTGTTTTTT. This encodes CASSAGQRGDTGELFF.

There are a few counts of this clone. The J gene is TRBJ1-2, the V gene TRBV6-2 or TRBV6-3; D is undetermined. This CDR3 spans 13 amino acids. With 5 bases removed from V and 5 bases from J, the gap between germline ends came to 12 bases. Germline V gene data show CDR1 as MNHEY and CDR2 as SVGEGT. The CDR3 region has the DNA TGTGCCAGCAGTCAAACAGTGGGGTATGGCTACACCTTC. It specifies CASSQTVGYGYTF.

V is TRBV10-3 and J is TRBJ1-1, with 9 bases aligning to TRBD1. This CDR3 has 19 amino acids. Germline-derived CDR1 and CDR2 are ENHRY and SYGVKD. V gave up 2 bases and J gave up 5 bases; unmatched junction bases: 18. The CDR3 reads CAISEPPPQTGGWETEAFF. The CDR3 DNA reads TGTGCCATCAGTGAGCCGCCTCCCCAGACAGGGGGTTGGGAAACTGAAGCTTTCTTT.

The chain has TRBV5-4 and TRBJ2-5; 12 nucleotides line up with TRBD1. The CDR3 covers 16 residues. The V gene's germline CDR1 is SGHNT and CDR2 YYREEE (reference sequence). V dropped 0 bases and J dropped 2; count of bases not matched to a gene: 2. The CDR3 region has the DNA TGTGCCAGCAGCTTGGGGGACAGGGGGCAACAAGAGACCCAGTACTTC. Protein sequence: CASSLGDRGQQETQYF. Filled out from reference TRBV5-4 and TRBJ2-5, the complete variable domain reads ETGVTQSPTHLIKTRGQQVTLRCSSQSGHNTVSWYQQALGQGPQFIFQYYREEENGRGNFPPRFSGLQFPNYSSELNVNALELDDSALYLCASSLGDRGQQETQYFGPGTRLLVL.